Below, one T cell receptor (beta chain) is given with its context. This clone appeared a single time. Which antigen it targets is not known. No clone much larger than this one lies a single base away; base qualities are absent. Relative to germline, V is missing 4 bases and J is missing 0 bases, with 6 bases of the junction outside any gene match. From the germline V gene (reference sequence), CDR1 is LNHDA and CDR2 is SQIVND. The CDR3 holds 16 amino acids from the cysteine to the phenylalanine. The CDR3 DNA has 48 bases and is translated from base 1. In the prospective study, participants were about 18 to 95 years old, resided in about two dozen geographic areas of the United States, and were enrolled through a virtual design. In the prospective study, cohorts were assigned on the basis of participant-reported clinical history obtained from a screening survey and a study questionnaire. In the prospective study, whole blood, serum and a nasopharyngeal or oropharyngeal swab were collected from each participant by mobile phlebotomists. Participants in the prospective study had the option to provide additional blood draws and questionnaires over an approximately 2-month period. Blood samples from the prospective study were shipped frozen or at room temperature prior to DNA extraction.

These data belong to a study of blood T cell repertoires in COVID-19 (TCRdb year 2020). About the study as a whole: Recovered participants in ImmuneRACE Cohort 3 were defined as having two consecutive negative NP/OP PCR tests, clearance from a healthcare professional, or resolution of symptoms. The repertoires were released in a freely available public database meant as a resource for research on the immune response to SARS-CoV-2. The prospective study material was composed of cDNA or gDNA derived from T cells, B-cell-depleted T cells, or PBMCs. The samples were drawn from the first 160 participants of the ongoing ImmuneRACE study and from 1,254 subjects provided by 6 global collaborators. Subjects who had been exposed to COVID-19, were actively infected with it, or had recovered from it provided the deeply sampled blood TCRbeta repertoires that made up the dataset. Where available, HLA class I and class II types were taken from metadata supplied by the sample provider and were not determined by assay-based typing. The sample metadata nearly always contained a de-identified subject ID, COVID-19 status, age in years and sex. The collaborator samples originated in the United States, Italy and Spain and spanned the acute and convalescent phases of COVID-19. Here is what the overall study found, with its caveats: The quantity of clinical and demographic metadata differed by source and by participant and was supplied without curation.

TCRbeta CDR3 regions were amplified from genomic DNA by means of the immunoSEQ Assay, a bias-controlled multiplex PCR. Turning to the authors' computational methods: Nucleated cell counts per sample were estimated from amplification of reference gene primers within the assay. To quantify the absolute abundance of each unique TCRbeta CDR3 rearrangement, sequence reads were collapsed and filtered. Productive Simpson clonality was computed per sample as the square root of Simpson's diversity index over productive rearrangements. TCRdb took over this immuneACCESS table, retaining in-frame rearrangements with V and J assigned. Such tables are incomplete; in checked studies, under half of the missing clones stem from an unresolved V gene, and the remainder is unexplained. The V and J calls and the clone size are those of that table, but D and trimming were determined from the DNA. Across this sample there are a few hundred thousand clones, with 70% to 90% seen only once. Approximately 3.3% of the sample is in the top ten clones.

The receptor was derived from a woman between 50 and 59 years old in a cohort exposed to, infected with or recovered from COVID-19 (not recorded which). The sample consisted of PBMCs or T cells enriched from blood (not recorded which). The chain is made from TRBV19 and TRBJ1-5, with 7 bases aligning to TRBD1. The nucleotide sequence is TGTGCCAGTAGTAAAACCTACAGGGGTAGCAATCAGCCCCAGCATTTT. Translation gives CASSKTYRGSNQPQHF.